This T cell receptor (beta chain) stems from a study of radiotherapy plus CTLA-4 blockade in lung cancer. Across the study: An objective response was seen in about a sixth of patients, and disease control in 25% to 40%. General observations from the study: Once radiotherapy plus ipilimumab had been given, TCR clones derived from tumor expanded in blood.

The CDR3 is 15 amino acids. The germline V gene encodes CDR1 LNHDA and CDR2 SQIVND (reference sequence). The V segment lost 2 bases and the J segment 6 bases; nucleotides outside the gene matches: 6. This clone has only a few counts. The antigen is unknown. Using immunoSEQ multiplex PCR, the repertoire was profiled, and TCRdb retains in-frame clones only, with some absent. The sample has 81,000 or so clones; more than 85% are singletons. This receptor was identified in a human donor with non-small cell lung cancer who had stable disease on radiotherapy plus ipilimumab. The starting material was peripheral blood, obtained from a patient treated with radiotherapy plus ipilimumab. The rearrangement joins TRBV19 to TRBJ2-3; 9 bases line up with TRBD2. DNA for the CDR3: TGTGCCAGTAGTATAAGCGGGGGGACCCCGGATACGCAGTATTTT. Encoded protein: CASSISGGTPDTQYF.